This T cell receptor (beta chain) emerged from a study of T cells in Graves' hyperthyroidism and ophthalmopathy. Diagnoses rested on clinical symptoms, serum thyroxine and TRAb, thyroid ultrasound and orbital computed tomography. This clonotype occurred a few times. From RNA transcripts, TCR beta CDR3 regions were amplified. RT-PCR in the first round (using the HTBI primer set) targeted the TCR CDR3. TCRdb recomputed calls from the multiplex PCR reads with MiXCR, one row per CDR3 protein. Altogether hundreds of thousands of distinct CDR3 sequences are present, more than 30% being singletons, with the ten largest covering more than 7%. The CDR3 covers 14 residues. Germline V gene lookup returns CDR1 SGDLS and CDR2 YYNGEE. Trimming stripped 3 bases from V and 4 bases from J, with 13 bases between.

The chain uses TRBV9 and TRBJ1-1; no reliable D call. This receptor was taken from a man aged 18-30 years with Graves' hyperthyroidism. The sample comprised blood. The CDR3 region has the DNA TGTGCCAGCAGCGGCTCAGGCGCCGGCACTGAAGCTTTCTTT. This sequence encodes CASSGSGAGTEAFF.